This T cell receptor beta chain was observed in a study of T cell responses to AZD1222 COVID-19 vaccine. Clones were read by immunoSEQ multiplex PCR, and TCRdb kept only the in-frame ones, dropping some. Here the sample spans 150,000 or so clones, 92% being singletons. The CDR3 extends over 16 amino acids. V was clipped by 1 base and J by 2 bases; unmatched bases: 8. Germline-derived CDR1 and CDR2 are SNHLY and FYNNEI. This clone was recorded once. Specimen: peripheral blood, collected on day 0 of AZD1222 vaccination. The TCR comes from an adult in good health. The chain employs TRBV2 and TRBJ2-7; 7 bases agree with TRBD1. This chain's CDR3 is CASSEDRGGVAYEQYF. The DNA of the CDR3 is TGTGCCAGCAGTGAAGATAGAGGGGGCGTTGCCTACGAGCAGTACTTC.